The present entry profiles one TCR beta chain with its context. The antigen remains unidentified. Given a much more abundant clone one base away, this may be a read error. These data originate in a study of T-cell reconstitution after alpha-beta-depleted transplantation in children. Preparing the TCRbeta library involved the use of unique molecular identifiers. TCRdb re-called the PCR reads through MiXCR, storing one row per CDR3 protein. The sample yields about 190,000 distinct CDR3 sequences, approximately 10% seen once. V was shortened by 3 bases and J by 6 bases, with 12 bases between the two germline ends. CDR1 DFQATT and CDR2 SNEGSKA come from the germline V gene (reference sequence). The CDR3 has 13 residues. The study, taken as a whole, reports: There were reportedly several hundred expanded graft clones from which alpha-beta T cells came about two months after transplant. Once a year had passed after transplant, T-cell counts and diversity came mostly from newly produced T cells.

The receptor was isolated from a boy aged 2 to 10 with acute myeloid leukemia, due to receive a stem cell transplant. This rearrangement joins TRBV20-1 to TRBJ2-1, with D unresolved. The sequenced sample was PBMCs, obtained before TCRalphabeta/CD19-depleted stem cell transplant. CDR3 sequence reads: CSASLPPCNEQFF. The CDR3, as DNA: TGCAGTGCTAGTCTTCCCCCCTGCAATGAGCAGTTCTTC.